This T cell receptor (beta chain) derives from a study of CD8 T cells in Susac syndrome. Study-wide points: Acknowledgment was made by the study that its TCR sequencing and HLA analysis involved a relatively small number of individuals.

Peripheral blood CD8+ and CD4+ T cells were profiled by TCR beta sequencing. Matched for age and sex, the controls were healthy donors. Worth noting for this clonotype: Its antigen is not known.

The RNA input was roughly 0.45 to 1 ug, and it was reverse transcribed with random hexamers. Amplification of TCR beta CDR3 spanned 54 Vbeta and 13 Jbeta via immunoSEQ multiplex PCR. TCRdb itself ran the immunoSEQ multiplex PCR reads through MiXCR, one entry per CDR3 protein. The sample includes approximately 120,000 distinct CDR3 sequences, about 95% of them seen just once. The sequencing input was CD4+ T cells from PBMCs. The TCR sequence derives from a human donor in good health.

CDR3 in amino acids: CASSETTQGGYNSPLHF. As DNA, the CDR3 is TGTGCCAGCAGTGAAACCACACAGGGGGGATATAATTCACCCCTCCACTTT. The V and J genes are TRBV6-1 and TRBJ1-6; 8 bases agree with TRBD1. The V gene end was trimmed by 2 bases and the J gene end by 4 bases; junction bases not matched to a gene: 7. The CDR3 has 17 amino acids. The germline gives CDR1 MNHNS, CDR2 SASEGT.